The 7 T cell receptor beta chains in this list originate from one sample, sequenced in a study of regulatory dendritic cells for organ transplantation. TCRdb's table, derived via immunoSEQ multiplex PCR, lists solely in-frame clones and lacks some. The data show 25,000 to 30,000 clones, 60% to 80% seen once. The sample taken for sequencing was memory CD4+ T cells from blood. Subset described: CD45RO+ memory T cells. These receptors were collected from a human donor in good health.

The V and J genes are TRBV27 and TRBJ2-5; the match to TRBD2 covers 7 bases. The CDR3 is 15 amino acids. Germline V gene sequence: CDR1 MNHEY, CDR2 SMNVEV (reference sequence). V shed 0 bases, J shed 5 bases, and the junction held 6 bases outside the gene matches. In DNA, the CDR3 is TGTGCCAGCAGTTTATCGATGTACGGGAGGGAGACCCAGTACTTC. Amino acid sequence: CASSLSMYGRETQYF.

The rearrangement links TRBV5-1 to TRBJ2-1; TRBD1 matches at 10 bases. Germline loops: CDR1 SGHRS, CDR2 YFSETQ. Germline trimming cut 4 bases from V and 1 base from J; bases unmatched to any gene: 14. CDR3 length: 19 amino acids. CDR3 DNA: TGCGCCAGCAGCCTACCTTTGGACAGGGGGGCCAGTTCCTACAATGAGCAGTTCTTC. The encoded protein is CASSLPLDRGASSYNEQFF.

This chain's CDR3 is CASSLSPLRGNEQFF. The CDR3 bases are TGTGCCAGCAGCCTGTCCCCCCTACGGGGTAATGAGCAGTTCTTC. J is TRBJ2-1 and V is TRBV11-2; the D gene is possibly TRBD2 (5 bases). The V and J ends lost 5 bases and 7 bases respectively, with 18 bases between them. Germline assignment: CDR1 SGHAT and CDR2 FQNNGV. The CDR3 is made up of 15 amino acids.

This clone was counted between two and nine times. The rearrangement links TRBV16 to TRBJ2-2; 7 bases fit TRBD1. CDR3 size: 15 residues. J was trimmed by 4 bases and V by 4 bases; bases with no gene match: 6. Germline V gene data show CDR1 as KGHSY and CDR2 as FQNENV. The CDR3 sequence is CASSLRDRVTGELFF. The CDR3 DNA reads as TGTGCCAGCAGCCTCCGGGACAGAGTCACCGGGGAGCTGTTTTTT.

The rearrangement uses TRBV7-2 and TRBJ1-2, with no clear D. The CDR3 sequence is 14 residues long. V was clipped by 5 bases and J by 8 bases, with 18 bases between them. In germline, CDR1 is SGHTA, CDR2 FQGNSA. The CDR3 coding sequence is TGTGCCAGCAGCCCCCGTGGGGTTCCAAAAGGCTACACCTTC. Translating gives CASSPRGVPKGYTF.

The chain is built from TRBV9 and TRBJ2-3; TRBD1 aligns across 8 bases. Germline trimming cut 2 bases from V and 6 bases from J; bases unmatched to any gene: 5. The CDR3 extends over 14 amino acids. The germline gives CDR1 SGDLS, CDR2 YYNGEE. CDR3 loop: CASSVSGGSDTQYF. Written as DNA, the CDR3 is TGTGCCAGCAGCGTTTCAGGGGGCAGCGATACGCAGTATTTT.

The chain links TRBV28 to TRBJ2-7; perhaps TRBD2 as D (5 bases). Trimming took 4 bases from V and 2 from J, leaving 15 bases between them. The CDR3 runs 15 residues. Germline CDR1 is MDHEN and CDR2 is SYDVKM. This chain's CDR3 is CASSSTGKVTYEQYF. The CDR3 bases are TGTGCCAGCAGTTCAACCGGGAAGGTGACCTACGAGCAGTACTTC.